What follows are 31 T cell receptor beta chains derived from one specimen sequenced in a study of CD8+CD57+ T cells in acquired aplastic anemia. Patients picked for sequencing had shown CD8+CD57+ cell expansion detected by flow cytometry. The template used for profiling TCR beta VDJ and CDR3 was genomic DNA. Using its own MiXCR run on the reads, TCRdb lists one record per CDR3 protein. Of about 250,000 distinct CDR3 sequences in the sample, roughly half were seen once. The sequenced sample consisted of sorted CD4+, CD8+, or CD8+CD57+ T cells (not recorded which) from PBMCs. These receptors all stem from a human donor with aplastic anemia.

With respect to this clonotype: This sequence may be a read error, since a much larger clone differs from it by one base. J is TRBJ1-4 and V is TRBV7-2; TRBD1 aligns across 9 bases. The CDR3 runs 17 residues. Germline V gives CDR1 SGHTA, CDR2 FQGNSA. CDR3 sequence (DNA): TGTGCCAGCAGCTTAGAGTCCCGGGACAGGGCCAATGAAAAACCGTTTTTT. It encodes CASSLESRDRANEKPFF.

This clonotype occurred a few times. A much larger clone lies a single base off, so this may be a read error. In DNA, the CDR3 is TGCGCCAGCAGCCAGAAGGACAGGGACAATCAGCCCCAGCATTTT. It encodes CASSQKDRDNQPQHF. The chain carries TRBV4-3 and TRBJ1-5; 8 nucleotides align to TRBD1. The CDR3 extends over 15 amino acids. The junction had 4 bases not matched to a gene; V was cut back by 3 bases and J by 3 bases. Germline V CDR1 and CDR2: LGHNA, YSLEER.

Many counts were recorded for this clonotype. The chain carries TRBV6-5 and TRBJ2-1, with 7 bases fitting TRBD1. Looked up from germline, CDR1 is MNHEY and CDR2 is SVGAGI. There are 14 residues in the CDR3. J lost 12 bases, V lost 4 bases, and 12 bases had no gene match. CDR3 amino acids: CASSFYGTAWGQFF. The DNA of the CDR3 is TGTGCCAGCAGTTTTTACGGGACAGCCTGGGGGCAGTTCTTC.

With regard to this clonotype: A much more abundant neighbour one base away suggests this may be a read error. The chain uses TRBV13 and TRBJ1-5; D might be TRBD1 (6 bases). Per the germline V gene, CDR1 is PRHDT and CDR2 is FYEKMQ (reference sequence). The CDR3 consists of 12 residues. CDR3 sequence: CGSKQGNQPQHF. CDR3 in DNA: TGTGGCAGCAAACAGGGAAATCAGCCCCAGCATTTT.

The chain has TRBV15 and TRBJ2-6; maybe TRBD1 (6 bases). Deletions cut 3 bases from V and 4 bases from J, with 19 bases between. There are 18 residues in the CDR3. CDR1 LNHNV and CDR2 YYDKDF come from the germline V gene (reference sequence). The CDR3 sequence is CATSSADHRVGGANVLTF. DNA of the CDR3: TGTGCCACCAGCAGCGCTGACCACAGGGTAGGCGGGGCCAACGTCCTGACTTTC. The full variable domain, its missing parts supplied by reference TRBV15 and TRBJ2-6, is DAMVIQNPRYQVTQFGKPVTLSCSQTLNHNVMYWYQQKSSQAPKLLFHYYDKDFNNEADTPDNFQSRRPNTSFCFLDIRSPGLGDTAMYLCATSSADHRVGGANVLTFGAGSRLTVL.

In its sample, this clonotype was seen once. This chain links TRBV9 with TRBJ2-1; 9 bases agree with TRBD2. CDR3 size: 18 residues. V shed 3 bases and J 0 bases; nucleotides not matched to a gene: 10. CDR1 and CDR2 (germline): SGDLS, YYNGEE. The CDR3 loop is CASSAESGGTLSYNEQFF. The CDR3 region has the DNA TGTGCCAGCAGCGCAGAAAGCGGGGGGACGCTCTCCTACAATGAGCAGTTCTTC.

The V and J genes are TRBV15 and TRBJ2-3; possible D gene TRBD2, 5 bases. The germline V and J ends were trimmed by 0 bases and 0 bases, with 10 bases remaining between them. The CDR3 covers 16 residues. CDR1 is LNHNV, CDR2 YYDKDF, per germline (reference sequence). CDR3: CATSRDIAPSTDTQYF. The CDR3 nucleotides read TGTGCCACCAGCAGAGATATAGCGCCAAGCACAGATACGCAGTATTTT.

A single count supports this clonotype. A read error may be the cause here, since a much bigger clone is one base away. The chain links TRBV9 to TRBJ2-7, with D possibly matching TRBD1 (6 bases). The J call may be in error: the DNA end matches TRBJ2-1 better. The CDR3 has 13 amino acids. Germline V gene sequence: CDR1 SGDLS, CDR2 YYNGEE. CDR3 sequence (DNA): TGTGCCAGCAGCGCCCTGGACAGCTACGAGCAGTTCTTC. This codes for CASSALDSYEQFF.

This clonotype was detected ten times or more. This chain uses TRBV11-2 with TRBJ1-6; no definite D call. This CDR3 spans 13 amino acids. The V end lost 0 bases, the J end lost 6 bases, and 3 bases lay between the germline ends. CDR1 SGHAT and CDR2 FQNNGV come from the germline V gene. CDR3 region: CASSLEINSPLHF. CDR3 in DNA: TGTGCCAGCAGCTTAGAGATTAATTCACCCCTCCACTTT.

This clonotype was detected ten times or more. This chain connects TRBV20-1 to TRBJ1-1; 7 bases match TRBD1. J gave up 4 bases and V 6 bases, and 11 bases lay outside the gene matches. This CDR3 is 14 amino acids long. Germline V gene lookup returns CDR1 DFQATT and CDR2 SNEGSKA (reference sequence). The CDR3 sequence: CSAKGEGAPTEAFF. CDR3 coding DNA: TGCAGTGCAAAGGGGGAGGGGGCGCCCACTGAAGCTTTCTTT.

The V gene is TRBV28, the J gene TRBJ2-7; D may be TRBD1 (6 bases). V lost 5 bases and J lost 5, with 25 bases in between. Looked up from germline, CDR1 is MDHEN and CDR2 is SYDVKM. This CDR3 has 17 residues. CDR3 sequence (DNA): TGTGCCAGCAGTCCCACCCCCGGGACACGGGTGGAGGACGAGCAGTACTTC. It codes for CASSPTPGTRVEDEQYF.

This chain connects TRBV7-2 to TRBJ2-7, with D possibly matching TRBD1 (6 bases). Germline V lookup: CDR1 SGHTA, CDR2 FQGNSA. Trimming shortened V by 1 base and J by 2 bases, and 12 bases separated the two germline ends. The CDR3 is 15 amino acids. CDR3: CASSLVDRMAYEQYF. Written as DNA, the CDR3 is TGTGCCAGCAGCTTAGTTGACAGGATGGCCTACGAGCAGTACTTC.

This clonotype occurred many times. The chain recombines TRBV16 with TRBJ1-2; 10 nucleotides agree with TRBD1. V dropped 4 bases and J dropped 8; count of bases not matched to a gene: 10. CDR1 and CDR2 from the germline V gene are KGHSY and FQNENV. This CDR3 region has 15 residues. The CDR3: CASSPPGTGDKGYTF. The DNA for the CDR3 is TGTGCCAGCAGCCCCCCCGGGACAGGGGACAAAGGCTACACCTTC.

The V gene is TRBV7-9, the J gene TRBJ2-3; 7 bases are a match to TRBD2. This CDR3 is 15 amino acids long. Germline assignment: CDR1 SEHNR and CDR2 FQNEAQ (reference sequence). V trimming: 2 bases; J trimming: 4 bases; junction bases outside the gene matches: 6. DNA of the CDR3: TGTGCCAGCAGCTTACGTGCGGGAGAGTCAGATACGCAGTATTTT. Translation gives CASSLRAGESDTQYF.

The chain joins TRBV7-9 to TRBJ1-4, with 7 bases matching TRBD1. Germline V lookup: CDR1 SEHNR, CDR2 FQNEAQ (reference sequence). This CDR3 is built from 15 residues. The V segment lost 2 bases and the J segment 7 bases; nucleotides outside the gene matches: 7. CDR3 nucleotides: TGTGCCAGCAGCTTAACCAGGGGGAATGGTGAAAAACTGTTTTTT. It specifies CASSLTRGNGEKLFF.

This clonotype was recorded many times. This chain joins TRBV9 and TRBJ2-5; 10 bases are shared with TRBD2. CDR3 length: 16 amino acids. The germline V gene has CDR1 SGDLS and CDR2 YYNGEE. V was pared by 0 bases and J by 5 bases, with 7 bases of the junction left unmatched. The CDR3 reads CASSVDSGGAGETQYF. CDR3 sequence (DNA): TGTGCCAGCAGCGTAGACAGCGGGGGGGCCGGGGAGACCCAGTACTTC.

The chain recombines TRBV7-2 with TRBJ1-2; D perhaps matches TRBD1 (6 bases). Germline V gene data show CDR1 as SGHTA and CDR2 as FQGNSA. V lost 1 base and J lost 12, with 12 bases in between. This CDR3 has 12 residues. The CDR3 coding sequence is TGTGCCAGCAGCTTAGACAGGGACGCGAACACCTTC. Translated: CASSLDRDANTF.

This clonotype was seen many times. CDR3 sequence: CASSLGPGSVTEAFF. CDR3 nucleotides: TGTGCCAGCAGCTTAGGTCCAGGAAGTGTGACTGAAGCTTTCTTT. The chain employs TRBV7-9 and TRBJ1-1; no reliable D call. V dropped 1 base and J dropped 5 bases, with 14 bases sitting between them. Germline V lookup: CDR1 SEHNR, CDR2 FQNEAQ (reference sequence). The length of the CDR3 is 15 residues.

Notes on this clonotype: A much larger clone differs by one base, so this may be a read error. The V gene is TRBV12-3 or TRBV12-4, the J gene TRBJ2-2, with D possibly TRBD2 on 5 matching bases. There are 12 residues in the CDR3. The CDR3 DNA reads TGTGCCAGCAGGCCCTCGCCCGGGGAGCTGGTTTTT. This encodes CASRPSPGELVF.

This clonotype came up many times. This sequence joins TRBV10-3 and TRBJ2-3, with TRBD2 identical over 8 bases. Germline CDR1 is ENHRY and CDR2 is SYGVKD. V was pared by 3 bases and J by 2 bases, with 4 bases of the junction left unmatched. The CDR3 is 15 residues long. CDR3 loop: CAISEERGNTDTQYF. CDR3 nucleotides: TGTGCCATCAGTGAAGAGCGGGGGAACACAGATACGCAGTATTTT.

The chain couples TRBV5-8 to TRBJ2-3, with 7 bases that match TRBD2. J lost 6 bases, V lost 0 bases, and 13 bases had no gene match. The CDR3 is 17 amino acids. Germline V gene sequence: CDR1 SGHTS, CDR2 YDEGEE. CDR3 region: CASSLGLAINLRDTQYF. The CDR3 DNA reads TGTGCCAGCAGCTTGGGACTAGCTATCAACTTAAGGGATACGCAGTATTTT.

In its sample, this clonotype was seen a few times. This may be a read error, as it is one base from a much larger clone. This chain uses TRBV12-3 or TRBV12-4 with TRBJ2-7, with D uncertain. The CDR3 loop spans 14 amino acids. CDR3 sequence reads: CAGSFWGQFDEQYF. In nucleotides, the CDR3 is TGTGCCGGCAGTTTTTGGGGTCAGTTCGACGAGCAGTACTTC.

This clonotype came up a few times. An end of the junction differs from the germline gene, which may be a read error. The chain combines TRBV9 with TRBJ1-1; TRBD1 matches 7 bases. CDR1 is SGDLS, CDR2 YYNGEE, per germline. The CDR3 consists of 14 residues. The CDR3 DNA is TGTACCAGCAGCGGGCACAGGGGAAGGACTGAAGCTTTCTTT. It is translated as CTSSGHRGRTEAFF.

This clonotype appeared many times. V usage is TRBV10-1 and J usage is TRBJ2-7; TRBD2 is a possible D gene (5 bases). CDR3 size: 14 residues. Germline V lookup: CDR1 WNHNN, CDR2 SYGVQD (reference sequence). V lost 9 bases, J lost 2 bases, and 17 bases lay in between. CDR3 coding DNA: TGCGCCAGTTCCGGAACGGGGTCGGCCTACGAGCAGTACTTC. It translates to CASSGTGSAYEQYF.

This clonotype was seen at least ten times. The chain links TRBV5-1 to TRBJ2-3; D gene ambiguous. Germline V CDR1 and CDR2: SGHRS, YFSETQ. The CDR3 consists of 15 residues. Between the trimmed V and J ends, which lost 2 bases and 0 bases, there was a span of 10 bases. The CDR3 DNA reads TGCGCCAGCAGCTTATCGACTGGGAGCACAGATACGCAGTATTTT. It codes for CASSLSTGSTDTQYF.

V usage is TRBV4-2 and J usage is TRBJ2-1; 12 bases align to TRBD2. J was trimmed by 6 bases and V by 0 bases; bases with no gene match: 3. Per the germline V gene, CDR1 is LGHNA and CDR2 is YNFKEQ. The CDR3 is made up of 16 amino acids. The CDR3 DNA follows: TGTGCCAGCAGCCAAGATTCTAGCGGGGGGGCCAATGAGCAGTTCTTC. Translation gives CASSQDSSGGANEQFF.

This clonotype showed up many times. V and J are TRBV6-5 and TRBJ1-1, with D unresolved. Germline values: CDR1 MNHEY, CDR2 SVGAGI. The CDR3 consists of 13 residues. With 6 bases removed from V and 3 bases from J, the gap between germline ends came to 11 bases. This CDR3 reads CASRKRRDTEAFF. CDR3 in DNA: TGTGCCAGCAGGAAACGCCGGGACACTGAAGCTTTCTTT.

Many counts were recorded for this clonotype. The genes are TRBV13 and TRBJ2-1; D is uncertain. V dropped 4 bases and J dropped 2 bases, with 12 bases sitting between them. Per germline, CDR1 PRHDT and CDR2 FYEKMQ (reference sequence). The CDR3 extends over 15 amino acids. The CDR3, as DNA: TGTGCCAGCAGCTCGGGCCCAGACACCTACAATGAGCAGTTCTTC. This gives the protein CASSSGPDTYNEQFF.

J is TRBJ1-4 and V is TRBV7-6; 7 bases line up with TRBD1. The junction had 7 bases not matched to a gene; V was cut back by 2 bases and J by 7 bases. CDR1 and CDR2 (germline): SGHVS, FNYEAQ. The CDR3 is 15 amino acids. For the CDR3, the DNA is TGTGCCAGCAGCTTATCAGACAGGGAGGGTGAAAAACTGTTTTTT. Residues: CASSLSDREGEKLFF.

This clonotype was seen many times. The V gene is TRBV9, the J gene TRBJ2-3; D perhaps matches TRBD2 (7 bases). CDR1 is SGDLS, CDR2 YYNGEE, per germline. The CDR3 contains 16 residues. V lost 0 bases and J lost 1, with 12 bases in between. CDR3 region: CASSVEGGGGTDTQYF. The CDR3 region has the DNA TGTGCCAGCAGCGTAGAAGGGGGAGGGGGCACAGATACGCAGTATTTT.

In its sample, this clonotype was seen many times. The V and J genes are TRBV20-1 and TRBJ1-1; D is unresolved. V was clipped by 1 base and J by 3 bases, with 15 bases between them. CDR1 DFQATT and CDR2 SNEGSKA come from the germline V gene (reference sequence). The CDR3 contains 15 residues. The CDR3 DNA is TGCAGTGCTAGAGCTTCAACCGACAAGTACACTGAAGCTTTCTTT. It is translated as CSARASTDKYTEAFF.